The next 26 T cell receptor beta chains were all read from a single sample in a study of T cells after yellow fever vaccination. MiXCR, run by TCRdb on the 5' RACE reads, gives a single entry per CDR3 protein. This table has about 170,000 distinct CDR3 sequences, 6.2% appearing once. The sequenced sample was CD4+ T cells sorted from PBMCs, obtained on the day of the first yellow fever vaccination. The receptor set was obtained from a man in his late teens or twenties who received the YFV17D yellow fever vaccine.

There are a few counts of this clonotype. V usage is TRBV5-1 and J usage is TRBJ2-3; 7 bases align to TRBD1. The V gene end was trimmed by 5 bases and the J gene end by 4 bases; junction bases not matched to a gene: 7. The CDR3 has 14 residues. Germline V lookup: CDR1 SGHRS, CDR2 YFSETQ. The CDR3 reads CASRKGAKADTQYF. Written as DNA, the CDR3 is TGCGCCAGCAGAAAGGGGGCGAAGGCAGATACGCAGTATTTT.

This clonotype was seen many times. The chain has TRBV27 and TRBJ2-7; no clear D. The CDR3 is 13 residues long. CDR1 MNHEY and CDR2 SMNVEV come from the germline V gene (reference sequence). The V end was cut by 10 bases, the J end by 3 bases, with 16 bases between. CDR3 DNA: TGTGCCATTGCGACTTCGGGTGGCTACGAGCAGTACGTC. This encodes CAIATSGGYEQYV.

This clonotype has a count of ten or more. The genes are TRBV28 and TRBJ2-1, with TRBD2 identical over 10 bases. V was clipped by 7 bases and J by 0 bases; unmatched bases: 3. This CDR3 is built from 15 residues. Germline CDR1 reads MDHEN; CDR2 reads SYDVKM. The CDR3 sequence: CASIKRGGSYNEQFF. In DNA form, the CDR3 reads TGTGCCAGCATTAAGCGGGGGGGCTCCTACAATGAGCAGTTCTTC. Filled out from reference TRBV28 and TRBJ2-1, the complete variable domain reads DVKVTQSSRYLVKRTGEKVFLECVQDMDHENMFWYRQDPGLGLRLIYFSYDVKMKEKGDIPEGYSVSREKKERFSLILESASTNQTSMYLCASIKRGGSYNEQFFGPGTRLTVL.

This chain connects TRBV5-4 to TRBJ1-5; D might be TRBD1 (5 bases). Trimming left V 4 bases short and J 1 base short, with 12 bases between. The CDR3 spans 15 residues. The germline V gene has CDR1 SGHNT and CDR2 YYREEE (reference sequence). The CDR3 protein is CASSPGPVSNQPQHF. The CDR3 coding sequence is TGTGCCAGCAGCCCAGGGCCGGTGAGCAATCAGCCCCAGCATTTT. Together with reference TRBV5-4 and TRBJ1-5, the CDR3 gives the full variable domain: ETGVTQSPTHLIKTRGQQVTLRCSSQSGHNTVSWYQQALGQGPQFIFQYYREEENGRGNFPPRFSGLQFPNYSSELNVNALELDDSALYLCASSPGPVSNQPQHFGDGTRLSIL.

This clonotype came up many times. The rearrangement links TRBV9 to TRBJ2-3; weak D call: TRBD2 (6 bases). V was shortened by 4 bases and J by 0 bases, with 15 bases between the two germline ends. CDR3 length equals 16 residues. Germline CDR1 is SGDLS and CDR2 is YYNGEE. The CDR3 reads CASSPTGGVSTDTQYF. The CDR3 bases are TGTGCCAGCAGCCCGACGGGCGGGGTTAGCACAGATACGCAGTATTTT.

This clonotype has ten or more counts. The chain recombines TRBV5-1 with TRBJ2-3; the D call may be TRBD1 or TRBD2 (5 bases each). V lost 4 bases and J 1 base, leaving 13 bases between the germline ends. The CDR3 loop spans 15 amino acids. Per germline, CDR1 SGHRS and CDR2 YFSETQ. The CDR3 coding sequence is TGCGCCAGCAGCCCATGGGACGGCCGCACAGATACGCAGTATTTT. Translation gives CASSPWDGRTDTQYF.

This clonotype has only a few counts. The chain carries TRBV20-1 and TRBJ1-6, with 8 bases aligning to TRBD1. This CDR3 comprises 17 residues. V gave up 0 bases and J gave up 2 bases; unmatched junction bases: 6. Per the germline V gene, CDR1 is DFQATT and CDR2 is SNEGSKA (reference sequence). CDR3 loop: CSARERQGATYNSPLHF. The DNA for the CDR3 is TGCAGTGCTAGAGAGAGGCAGGGGGCCACCTATAATTCACCCCTCCACTTT.

V gene TRBV15 combines with J gene TRBJ2-7, with 8 nucleotides matching TRBD2. This CDR3 region has 14 residues. Per the germline V gene, CDR1 is LNHNV and CDR2 is YYDKDF (reference sequence). V was clipped by 4 bases and J by 5 bases; unmatched bases: 7. CDR3 bases: TGTGCCACCAGCATGCCGGGGGGGCCCCACGAGCAGTACGTC. Translating it yields CATSMPGGPHEQYV.

This clonotype has at least ten counts. The chain uses TRBV7-2 and TRBJ2-1, with 7 bases lining up with TRBD1. Germline V CDR1 and CDR2: SGHTA, FQGNSA. The V segment lost 5 bases and the J segment 2 bases; nucleotides outside the gene matches: 6. The CDR3 loop spans 15 amino acids. This chain's CDR3 is CASSPDRIPYNEQFF. The DNA for the CDR3 is TGTGCCAGCAGCCCGGACAGGATCCCCTACAATGAGCAGTTCTTC.

On this clonotype: It may be a read error: a sequence one base away is much more abundant. The chain couples TRBV21-1 to TRBJ2-3; the DNA was not compared with TRBD2, the D call given in the table. TRBV21-1 is a known pseudogene. The CDR3 extends over 17 amino acids. This CDR3 is CASRNPAGGASTDTQYF. DNA for the CDR3: TGTGCCAGCCGCAATCCAGCGGGGGGTGCTAGCACAGATACGCAGTATTTT.

There are many counts of this clonotype. The gene calls are TRBV9 and TRBJ2-5; D gene uncertain. Germline values: CDR1 SGDLS, CDR2 YYNGEE. The germline V and J ends were trimmed by 0 bases and 2 bases, with 8 bases remaining between them. This CDR3 region has 14 residues. The CDR3 nucleotides are TGTGCCAGCAGCGTAGGCCCCACTCAAGAGACCCAGTACTTC. Its protein product is CASSVGPTQETQYF.

This clonotype appeared many times. The chain joins TRBV7-2 to TRBJ2-5, with D possibly being TRBD2 (7 bases). V was clipped by 7 bases and J by 1 base, with 16 bases between them. Per germline, CDR1 SGHTA and CDR2 FQGNSA. The CDR3 covers 15 residues. The DNA for the CDR3 is TGTGCCAGCACCATAGAGGGGGGGCGCCAAGAGACCCAGTACTTC. It codes for CASTIEGGRQETQYF. Using reference TRBV7-2 and TRBJ2-5 for the parts outside the CDR3, the full variable domain is GAGVSQSPSNKVTEKGKDVELRCDPISGHTALYWYRQSLGQGLEFLIYFQGNSAPDKSGLPSDRFSAERTGGSVSTLTIQRTQQEDSAVYLCASTIEGGRQETQYFGPGTRLLVL.

The CDR3 nucleotides are TGTGCCTGGAGTGTAACGGAAAAAGCTTTCTTT. This translates into CAWSVTEKAFF. The chain is built from TRBV30 and TRBJ1-1; no clear D. Per germline, CDR1 GTSNPN and CDR2 SVGIG (reference sequence). This CDR3 is built from 11 residues. Deletions cut 0 bases from V and 9 bases from J, with 8 bases between.

The V and J genes are TRBV18 and TRBJ2-3; D perhaps matches TRBD2 (6 bases). From germline, CDR1 is KGHSH and CDR2 LQKENI. CDR3 length equals 21 residues. V dropped 0 bases and J dropped 0 bases, with 25 bases sitting between them. CDR3 residues: CASSPPDYVRGRALSTDTQYF. CDR3 nucleotide sequence: TGTGCCAGCTCACCACCGGACTACGTGCGGGGAAGGGCTCTTAGCACAGATACGCAGTATTTT.

The rearrangement uses TRBV5-1 and TRBJ2-5; D tentatively fits TRBD1 or TRBD2 (6 bases each). The CDR3 extends over 15 amino acids. Germline values: CDR1 SGHRS, CDR2 YFSETQ. Between the trimmed V and J ends, which lost 4 bases and 0 bases, there was a span of 13 bases. The CDR3 is CASSHQGGYQETQYF. The CDR3 DNA reads as TGCGCCAGCAGCCACCAAGGGGGGTACCAAGAGACCCAGTACTTC. Supplemented by reference TRBV5-1 and TRBJ2-5, the full variable domain reads KAGVTQTPRYLIKTRGQQVTLSCSPISGHRSVSWYQQTPGQGLQFLFEYFSETQRNKGNFPGRFSGRQFSNSRSEMNVSTLELGDSALYLCASSHQGGYQETQYFGPGTRLLVL.

The table lists this clonotype with many counts. This rearrangement joins TRBV20-1 to TRBJ2-7; TRBD2 matches at 12 bases. This CDR3 has 14 residues. The trim removed 7 bases at V and 2 bases at J, leaving 6 bases unmatched. Germline V gene sequence: CDR1 DFQATT, CDR2 SNEGSKA (reference sequence). The CDR3 region has the DNA TGCAGTGTCCTCTGGACTAGCGGGGCCTACGAGCAGTACTTC. Amino acid sequence: CSVLWTSGAYEQYF.

The sample holds a few counts of this clonotype. The chain couples TRBV18 to TRBJ2-1; 8 bases are a match to TRBD2. V lost 3 bases, J lost 10 bases, and 5 bases stayed unmatched. The germline V gene has CDR1 KGHSH and CDR2 LQKENI. The CDR3 covers 13 residues. CDR3 coding DNA: TGTGCCAGCTCACCTGGGGCTAGCGGGGAGCAGTTCTTC. It specifies CASSPGASGEQFF.

This clonotype was observed at least ten times. The chain couples TRBV6-5 to TRBJ1-2; 9 nucleotides agree with TRBD1. Germline loops: CDR1 MNHEY, CDR2 SVGAGI. CDR3 length: 15 amino acids. The ends lost 2 bases at V and 2 bases at J; junction bases unmatched: 3. DNA of the CDR3: TGTGCCAGCAGTTACACGGGACAGGGAAACTATGGCTACACCTTC. Amino acid sequence: CASSYTGQGNYGYTF.

Ten or more counts support this clonotype. The chain uses TRBV12-3 or TRBV12-4 and TRBJ1-2; D call uncertain. V was trimmed by 2 bases and J by 2 bases, leaving 6 bases between them. This CDR3 has 13 amino acids. The CDR3 bases are TGTGCCAGCAGTTTATCAGGCAACTATGGCTACACCTTC. Encoded protein: CASSLSGNYGYTF.

The genes are TRBV18 and TRBJ1-5; D is possibly TRBD1 (6 bases). Trimming pared 2 bases from V and 6 bases from J, leaving 11 bases between. The CDR3 has 14 amino acids. Germline CDR1 KGHSH, CDR2 LQKENI. The CDR3 sequence: CASSPLEGGQPQHF. In DNA form, the CDR3 reads TGTGCCAGCTCACCATTAGAGGGGGGTCAGCCCCAGCATTTT.

In its sample, this clonotype was seen many times. The chain employs TRBV5-1 and TRBJ2-1; D is possibly TRBD2 (5 bases). The CDR3 spans 16 residues. Germline-derived CDR1 and CDR2 are SGHRS and YFSETQ. Trimming pared 4 bases from V and 6 bases from J, leaving 20 bases between. The CDR3 region has the DNA TGCGCCAGCAGCCCAAGTCGGGGAAGGTCCCCCAATGAGCAGTTCTTC. Protein product: CASSPSRGRSPNEQFF.

As to this clonotype: A read error may be the cause here, since a much bigger clone is one base away. V usage is TRBV5-1 and J usage is TRBJ2-5, with TRBD1 matching 8 bases. The CDR3 is 15 residues long. CDR1 and CDR2 (germline): SGHRS, YFSETQ. The CDR3 here is CAGSLTPGGRETQYF. The CDR3 DNA follows: TGCGCCGGCAGCTTGACGCCAGGGGGCAGAGAGACCCAGTACTTC.

Ten or more counts support this clonotype. The genes are TRBV7-3 and TRBJ2-2; D unclear. Germline V gene data show CDR1 as SGHTA and CDR2 as FQGTGA. V lost 5 bases and J lost 5, with 6 bases in between. The CDR3 covers 12 residues. This chain's CDR3 is CASSTRTGELFF. The DNA of the CDR3 is TGTGCCAGCAGCACAAGGACCGGGGAGCTGTTTTTT.

This clonotype was found many times. The gene calls are TRBV2 and TRBJ2-1; no reliable D call. There are 13 residues in the CDR3. Trimming removed 8 bases at V and 0 bases at J, with 8 bases between. Germline CDR1 is SNHLY and CDR2 is FYNNEI. The CDR3 nucleotides are TGTGCCAGCGGTACCCTCTCCTACAATGAGCAGTTCTTC. Residues: CASGTLSYNEQFF.

This clonotype was seen at least ten times. The chain combines TRBV7-2 with TRBJ1-6; 7 positions agree with TRBD1. CDR1 is SGHTA and CDR2 is FQGNSA in the germline V gene. CDR3 length: 14 residues. J was trimmed by 7 bases and V by 3 bases; bases with no gene match: 3. CDR3 region: CASSFGRGNSPLHF. CDR3 coding DNA: TGTGCCAGCAGCTTTGGCAGGGGGAATTCACCCCTCCACTTT.

This clonotype appeared many times. The chain combines TRBV11-1 with TRBJ2-7; 7 bases line up with TRBD1. The CDR3 is 18 residues long. From germline, CDR1 is SGHAT and CDR2 FQDESV (reference sequence). Trimming at V came to 0 bases and at J to 3 bases, leaving 14 bases not matched to a gene. In nucleotides, the CDR3 is TGTGCCAGCAGCTTAGCGACGCGACCACAGGGGAGAAGCTACGAGCAGTACTTC. It codes for CASSLATRPQGRSYEQYF.